The T cell receptor beta chain described here comes from a study of cytomegalovirus exposure and HLA in healthy donors. Study-wide points: The classifier reportedly diagnosed cytomegalovirus status with high sensitivity and specificity. TCR sequences were mostly rare, though some public TCRs occurred in many donors. Associated with cytomegalovirus, according to the listing, were around 160 TCR beta chains.

This clone was recorded once. Its cognate antigen is unknown. The donors were members of the approximately 120-subject validation cohort (separate from the roughly 680-subject first cohort). The V gene's germline CDR1 is SGHRS and CDR2 YFSETQ. CDR3 length: 16 residues. Trimming removed 5 bases from V and 4 bases from J, with 19 bases in between. Assay: immunoSEQ multiplex PCR; the TCRdb copy retains only in-frame clones and omits some. The sample carries 150,000 or so clones, 94% recorded once. This receptor was taken from a man younger than 30 in good health and CMV-seropositive. The genes are TRBV5-1 and TRBJ2-1; weak D call: TRBD2 (6 bases). Sequencing input: PBMCs. The CDR3 DNA follows: TGCGCCAGCAGTTTTGTTGGTAGCGGCGGGTACAATGAGCAGTTCTTC. Amino acid sequence: CASSFVGSGGYNEQFF.